The entry below gives a single TCR beta chain sequence along with its context. Its antigen is not identified. Clones were sequenced by immunoSEQ multiplex PCR, and TCRdb holds only the in-frame ones, with some missing. The sample has about 79,000 clones, approximately 91% seen once. This sample is drawn from a study of OX40 agonist ivuxolimab in advanced cancers. Study as a whole: Dose-escalation patients had hepatocellular carcinoma, melanoma, renal cell or head and neck cancer.

General study results and limits: Averaging showed that CD8+ T cells had more expanded clones than CD4+ did.

The V end lost 3 bases, the J end lost 5 bases, and 10 bases lay between the germline ends. Germline V gene lookup returns CDR1 MNHNS and CDR2 SASEGT. This CDR3 contains 13 residues. The TCR sequence derives from an adult with an advanced solid tumor such as melanoma, head and neck, liver or kidney cancer. The chain joins TRBV6-1 to TRBJ2-5; D ambiguous. The specimen was CD4+ or CD8+ T cells sorted from blood, collected in a trial of the OX40 agonist ivuxolimab. CDR3 DNA: TGTGCCAGCAGTGACTCCCCTGGGGAGACCCAGTACTTC. Its protein product is CASSDSPGETQYF.